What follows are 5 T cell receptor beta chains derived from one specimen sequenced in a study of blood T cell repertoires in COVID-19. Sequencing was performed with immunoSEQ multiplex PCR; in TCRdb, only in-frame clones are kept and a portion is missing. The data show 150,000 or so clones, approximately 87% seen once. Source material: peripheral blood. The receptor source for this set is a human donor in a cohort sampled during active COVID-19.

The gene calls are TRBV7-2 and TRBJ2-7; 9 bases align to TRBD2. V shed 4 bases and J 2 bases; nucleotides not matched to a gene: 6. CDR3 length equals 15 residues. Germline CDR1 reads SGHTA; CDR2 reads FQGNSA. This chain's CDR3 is CASSSLSGGPYEQYF. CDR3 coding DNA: TGTGCCAGCAGCTCCCTTAGCGGGGGACCCTACGAGCAGTACTTC. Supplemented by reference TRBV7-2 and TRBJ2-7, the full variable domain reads GAGVSQSPSNKVTEKGKDVELRCDPISGHTALYWYRQSLGQGLEFLIYFQGNSAPDKSGLPSDRFSAERTGGSVSTLTIQRTQQEDSAVYLCASSSLSGGPYEQYFGPGTRLTVT.

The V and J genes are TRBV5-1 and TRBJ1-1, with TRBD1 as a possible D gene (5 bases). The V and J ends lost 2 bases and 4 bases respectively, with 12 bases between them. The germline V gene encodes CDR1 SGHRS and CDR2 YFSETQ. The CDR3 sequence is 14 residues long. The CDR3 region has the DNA TGCGCCAGCAGCTTCAGGCGGGACTTCACTGAAGCTTTCTTT. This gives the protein CASSFRRDFTEAFF.

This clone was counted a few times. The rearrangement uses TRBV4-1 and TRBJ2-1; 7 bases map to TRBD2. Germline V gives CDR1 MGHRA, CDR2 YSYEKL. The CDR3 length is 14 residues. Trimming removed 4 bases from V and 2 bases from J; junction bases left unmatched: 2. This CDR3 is CASSPGTTYNEQFF. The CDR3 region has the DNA TGCGCCAGCAGCCCCGGGACTACCTACAATGAGCAGTTCTTC.

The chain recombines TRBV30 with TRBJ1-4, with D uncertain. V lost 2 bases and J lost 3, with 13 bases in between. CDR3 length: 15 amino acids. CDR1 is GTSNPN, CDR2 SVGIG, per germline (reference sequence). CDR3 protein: CAWSPHAVPNEKLFF. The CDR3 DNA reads TGTGCCTGGAGTCCCCACGCAGTTCCTAATGAAAAACTGTTTTTT.

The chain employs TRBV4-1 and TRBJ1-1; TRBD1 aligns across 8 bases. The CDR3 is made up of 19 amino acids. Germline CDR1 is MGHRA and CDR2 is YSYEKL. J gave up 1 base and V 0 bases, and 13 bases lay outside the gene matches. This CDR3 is CASSQESFSLGQGNTEAFF. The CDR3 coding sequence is TGCGCCAGCAGCCAAGAATCGTTCTCTTTAGGACAGGGGAACACTGAAGCTTTCTTT.